The T cell receptor (beta chain) described here comes from a study of OX40 agonist ivuxolimab in advanced cancers. For the study at large: Patients undergoing dose escalation presented with hepatocellular carcinoma, melanoma, renal cell or head and neck cancer. Eligibility admitted prior anti-PD-1, anti-PD-L1 or anti-CTLA-4 therapy; approximately 40% had some. The study, taken as a whole, reports: Fewer expanded clones were found on average in CD4+ than in CD8+ T cells.

Notes on this clone: Its antigen is not identified.

Germline V gene sequence: CDR1 LGHNA, CDR2 YSLEER. The ends were cut back, 0 bases at V and 8 bases at J, with 12 bases in the middle. The CDR3 contains 14 residues. Libraries were prepared by immunoSEQ multiplex PCR; TCRdb keeps only in-frame clonotypes and omits some of them. The sample lists 40,000 to 45,000 clones, about 91% occurring once. The receptor was isolated from an adult with an advanced solid tumor such as melanoma, head and neck, liver or kidney cancer. This chain joins TRBV4-3 and TRBJ2-3; unclear D gene. This specimen was CD4+ or CD8+ T cells sorted from blood, taken in a trial of the OX40 agonist ivuxolimab. As DNA, the CDR3 is TGCGCCAGCAGCCAAGAAACGAGCAGCCGTACGCAGTATTTT. Translating it yields CASSQETSSRTQYF.